This entry lists 12 T cell receptor beta chains sequenced from one sample in a study of T-cell reconstitution after alpha-beta-depleted transplantation in children listed by TCRdb under 2016. The protocol used for the library was PCR. The sequencer was an Illumina HiSeq 2500. Molecular barcoding was employed in the preparation of TCR libraries, with unique molecular identifiers being used to normalize TCRbeta repertoire quantification. The public reads were run again by TCRdb, first through fastp at Q25 and then through MiXCR, and only productive beta chains were kept. Rows are unified per CDR3 protein, each entry keeping the most common DNA and genes. The sample table records about 540,000 distinct CDR3 sequences; around 20% of these occur just once. The ten largest clones take up 3.3% of the sample. Here the sequenced sample was PBMCs from the stem cell graft donor, taken from the stem cell graft. These receptors were taken from a human donor who donated a stem cell graft to a child with acute lymphoblastic leukemia.

This chain uses TRBV12-3 or TRBV12-4 with TRBJ1-3; D remains unclear. V lost 6 bases and J lost 1, with 10 bases in between. The length of the CDR3 is 14 residues. The CDR3 reads CASRVGPSGNTIYF. Written as DNA, the CDR3 is TGTGCCAGCAGAGTGGGCCCTTCTGGAAACACCATATATTTT.

V is TRBV4-2 and J is TRBJ2-3; the D call may be TRBD1 or TRBD2 (5 bases each). In germline, CDR1 is LGHNA, CDR2 YNFKEQ. This CDR3 has 12 amino acids. Trimming took 7 bases from V and 6 from J, leaving 11 bases between them. As DNA, the CDR3 is TGTGCCAGCAAGGGGCGGGCGGATACGCAGTATTTT. Protein: CASKGRADTQYF.

This chain links TRBV5-1 with TRBJ1-1; the D is unclear. The V gene's germline CDR1 is SGHRS and CDR2 YFSETQ. The CDR3 is made up of 12 amino acids. Between the trimmed V and J ends, which lost 0 bases and 2 bases, there was a span of 2 bases. The CDR3 DNA reads as TGCGCCAGCAGCTTGGACAACACTGAAGCTTTCTTT. Amino acid sequence: CASSLDNTEAFF.

This clonotype was recorded a few times. V usage is TRBV6-1 and J usage is TRBJ2-3, with 9 bases that match TRBD1. The CDR3 is made up of 15 amino acids. V trimming: 6 bases; J trimming: 5 bases; junction bases outside the gene matches: 9. The germline CDR1 and CDR2 sequences are MNHNS and SASEGT. CDR3 in amino acids: CASRQGTGREDTQYF. CDR3 nucleotide sequence: TGTGCCAGCAGGCAGGGGACAGGGCGTGAAGATACGCAGTATTTT.

The V and J genes are TRBV15 and TRBJ2-3; D call uncertain. The V end was cut by 3 bases, the J end by 4 bases, with 8 bases between. The germline V gene encodes CDR1 LNHNV and CDR2 YYDKDF (reference sequence). This CDR3 contains 13 residues. The CDR3 region is CATSRAWADTQYF. For the CDR3, the DNA is TGTGCCACCAGCAGGGCCTGGGCAGATACGCAGTATTTT.

This clonotype was detected only a few times. The gene calls are TRBV19 and TRBJ2-7; D might be TRBD2 (6 bases). Germline loops: CDR1 LNHDA, CDR2 SQIVND (reference sequence). V was cut by 4 bases and J by 3 bases, with 10 bases left in between. The CDR3 covers 13 residues. CDR3 residues: CASSRAGLYEQYF. CDR3 in DNA: TGTGCCAGTAGTAGAGCGGGCCTCTACGAGCAGTACTTC.

The J gene is TRBJ1-5, the V gene TRBV4-1; the D is unclear. Trimming cost V 1 base and J 7 bases, with 8 bases left between them. The CDR3 has 13 amino acids. Germline V gene data show CDR1 as MGHRA and CDR2 as YSYEKL. The CDR3 loop reads CASSQAVGQPQHF. The CDR3 nucleotides are TGCGCCAGCAGCCAAGCCGTGGGACAGCCCCAGCATTTT.

This clonotype was seen more than once but under ten times. V usage is TRBV7-3 and J usage is TRBJ2-5; 7 bases are a match to TRBD1. Germline values: CDR1 SGHTA, CDR2 FQGTGA. The CDR3 runs to 14 residues. The V segment lost 5 bases and the J segment 5 bases; nucleotides outside the gene matches: 8. CDR3 sequence: CASSLTGLAETQYF. CDR3 coding DNA: TGTGCCAGCAGCCTGACAGGGTTGGCCGAGACCCAGTACTTC. The entire variable domain, with the rest obtained from reference TRBV7-3 and TRBJ2-5, is as follows: GAGVSQTPSNKVTEKGKYVELRCDPISGHTALYWYRQSLGQGPEFLIYFQGTGAADDSGLPNDRFFAVRPEGSVSTLKIQRTERGDSAVYLCASSLTGLAETQYFGPGTRLLVL.

CDR3 in amino acids: CASSPLRGTGNTIYF. CDR3 sequence (DNA): TGTGCCAGCAGCCCCCTTCGAGGGACAGGGAACACCATATATTTT. The rearrangement uses TRBV3-1 and TRBJ1-3; the match to TRBD1 covers 9 bases. In germline, CDR1 is LGHDT, CDR2 YNNKEL (reference sequence). The CDR3 is 15 residues long. The V segment lost 4 bases and the J segment 7 bases; nucleotides outside the gene matches: 8.

This clonotype was counted between two and nine times. The CDR3 DNA is TGTGCCAGTAGTATCCGGGAGAACTACAATGAGCAGTTCTTC. As protein: CASSIRENYNEQFF. The chain is built from TRBV19 and TRBJ2-1, with D perhaps matching TRBD2 (6 bases). The CDR3 totals 14 residues. Trimming shortened V by 3 bases and J by 3 bases, and 9 bases separated the two germline ends. Germline V gives CDR1 LNHDA, CDR2 SQIVND (reference sequence).

This clonotype turned up a few times. The chain employs TRBV30 and TRBJ2-1; 8 bases agree with TRBD2. Trimming at V came to 3 bases and at J to 3 bases, leaving 10 bases not matched to a gene. The CDR3 is made up of 16 amino acids. Looked up from germline, CDR1 is GTSNPN and CDR2 is SVGIG (reference sequence). The CDR3 bases are TGTGCCTGGAGAAGGGCAAGCGGGAGCGTCTACAATGAGCAGTTCTTC. Protein: CAWRRASGSVYNEQFF.

The J gene is TRBJ2-7, the V gene TRBV6-5, with D perhaps given as TRBD1 or TRBD2 (5 bases each). Between the trimmed V and J ends, which lost 2 bases and 7 bases, there was a span of 15 bases. Germline CDR1 MNHEY, CDR2 SVGAGI. The CDR3 totals 14 residues. The CDR3 DNA follows: TGTGCCAGCAGTTACGGGTTGGGGGACGGAGAGCAGTACTTC. Protein: CASSYGLGDGEQYF.